This T cell receptor beta chain was captured by sequencing in a study of shared clonotypes between healthy human individuals (TCRdb year 2020). In terms of the full investigation: The cohort comprised a couple of women and a few men aged 18 to 49 years. For each donor, CD4 naive and CD4 memory were each given three plates, CD8 naive was given two plates, and CD8 memory was given one plate. The study deeply sequenced blood TCR repertoires of five healthy adults to estimate repertoire size and the extent of clonotype sharing between individuals. To increase sequencing depth and limit assay-specific biases, different laboratories used diverse techniques to prepare libraries and sequence TCR repertoires. Per donor, leukapheresis produced somewhere between about 0.9 and 9 billion PBMCs.

This clone showed up just a few times. The antigen it binds to is not known. No quality values exist for individual bases; no much larger clone is one base distant. The CDR3 runs 14 residues from the cysteine to the phenylalanine. The retained sequence is limited to the CDR3, 42 bases, with the frame set at the first base. The trim is 1 base for V and 6 bases for J, with a gap of 13 bases between the germline ends. CDR1 and CDR2, per the germline V gene, are SGHRS and YFSETQ. The donors were healthy, HIV-negative adults who had no recently reported acute infections or vaccinations. Every donor was a Caucasian adult living in Nashville, Tennessee, USA. CD4+ T cells were enriched through magnetic negative selection, after which naive cells were positively selected on CD45RA and the remaining negative fraction served as the memory subset. After blood collection by leukapheresis, PBMCs were isolated using Ficoll-Histopaque density gradient centrifugation and then cryopreserved in the vapor phase of liquid nitrogen. Analytical flow cytometry was used to check the purity and quantity of each magnetically sorted T cell population. Each sorted fraction had its genomic DNA isolated and then quantified by UV absorbance on a Nanodrop 2000c.

The investigation overall reported the following: Sampling was limited to blood, and TCR repertoires in tissue likely differ from TCR repertoires in blood. The small number of donors limited the genetic and exposure-history diversity represented. Higher generation probabilities were observed for clonotypes shared by all four sorted-subset donors than for non-shared clonotypes. Larger estimated clonotype richness was generally found for naive subsets than for memory subsets. Pairwise subsampling indicated that sequencing depth was expected to affect the degree of clonotype sharing among donors. When a few donors were compared, the shared fraction of clonotypes was 5% to 6.5% for naive CD4, around 3.6% for naive CD8, more than 2% for memory CD4, and 0.35% to 0.4% for memory CD8. Incomplete sequencing was indicated by rarefaction of sorted-subset datasets, despite the large sequencing depth.

Using the deep immunoSEQ assay, TCR CDR3 regions were amplified from genomic DNA by multiplex PCR. For each cell subset, the extracted genomic DNA was distributed evenly across all wells of several immunoSEQ 96-well plates, and each plate served as one replicate. For sorted subsets, 150 to 250 ng of genomic DNA, equivalent to about 30,000 T cell genomes, went into each replicate PCR. Purified libraries were quantified with a Qubit 3.0 fluorometer, sized on a Bioanalyzer 2100, and re-quantified with the KAPA Library Quantification kit. Each immunoSEQ 96-well plate was sequenced on its own single-read 150-cycle Illumina NextSeq 550 flow cell. Per the authors' processing: Because only junctional sequences without quality scores were contained in the immunoSEQ output, filtering matching that applied to full-length reads could not be performed. Sequences were annotated with PyIR, a Python wrapper for IgBLAST v1.9, and V/J genes and CDR3 were assigned using IMGT germline references. Reads were filtered out if the reads had weak V/J assignments (E-value above 1e-6), no CDR3, stop codons, out-of-frame junctions, or ambiguous translated residues. V3J clonotypes were defined as sequences sharing an identical inferred V gene, J gene, and CDR3 amino acid sequence. Percentage overlap between repertoires was calculated by dividing the number of shared unique clonotypes by the size of the smaller repertoire. Three approaches were used to assess repertoire richness: RTK rarefaction, the Chao1 estimator, and Recon v2.1 estimates of unobserved clonotypes. OLGA was used to compute generation probabilities for all TCRbeta clonotypes that the gDNA method yielded from a handful of donors. The immuneACCESS repertoire file appears here via TCRdb, limited to in-frame rearrangements. These files lack a portion of the clones; in checked studies, under half of the deficit traces to unresolved V genes, and the cause of the others is not known. V, J and clone size are taken as reported in that table, and D and trimming were inferred from the DNA itself. In this sample the table shows 550,000 to 850,000 clones, around 77% of which occur a single time. Clones ranked in the top ten supply more than 1.5% of the sample.

Material: memory CD4+ T cells sorted from blood. In light of the paper, this sample's cell subset or site label describes: CD45RA-negative fraction. Recombination linked TRBV5-1 to TRBJ1-2; TRBD1 is possibly the D segment (5 matching bases). This TCR came from a woman in her 30s in good health. The CDR3 region has the sequence CASSLYRQGDGYTF. The DNA sequence is as follows: TGCGCCAGCAGCTTGTATAGGCAGGGTGATGGCTACACCTTC.